This T cell receptor beta chain is from a study of shared clonotypes between healthy human individuals. All of the donors resided in Nashville, Tennessee, and each was a Caucasian adult. This CDR3 has 13 amino acids. The trim removed 5 bases at V and 4 bases at J, leaving 2 bases unmatched. Per germline, CDR1 SGHRS and CDR2 YFSETQ. Roughly 200 ng DNA, approximately 31,000 T cell genomes, went into each sorted-subset replicate PCR. Sequenced by immunoSEQ multiplex PCR; TCRdb stores in-frame clones only, minus some. The repertoire holds 2,100,000 or so clones, 90% to 97% seen once, with around 0.13% in the top ten. Worth noting for this clone: The antigen is not known.

Study-wide results and limits: It was observed that roughly 5.5% of naive CD4 clonotypes were shared across several donors.

Input material: naive CD4+ T cells sorted from blood. Stated subset: CD45RA+ positively selected. This TCR derives from a man between 18 and 35 years old in good health. The V gene is TRBV5-1, the J gene TRBJ2-3; 9 nucleotides agree with TRBD1. CDR3 DNA sequence: TGCGCCAGCAGGGACAGGGGTGCAGATACGCAGTATTTT. Translating gives CASRDRGADTQYF.